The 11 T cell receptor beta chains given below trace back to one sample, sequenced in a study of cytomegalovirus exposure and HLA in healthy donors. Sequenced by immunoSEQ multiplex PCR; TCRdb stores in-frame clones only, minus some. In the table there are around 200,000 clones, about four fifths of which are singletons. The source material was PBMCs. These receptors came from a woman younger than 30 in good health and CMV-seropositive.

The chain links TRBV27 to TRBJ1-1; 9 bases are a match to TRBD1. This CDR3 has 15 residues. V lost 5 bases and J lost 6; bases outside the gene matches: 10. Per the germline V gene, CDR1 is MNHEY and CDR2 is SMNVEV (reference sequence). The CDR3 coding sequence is TGTGCCAGCAGTCTAGGGACAGGGAGAATCGCTGAAGCTTTCTTT. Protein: CASSLGTGRIAEAFF.

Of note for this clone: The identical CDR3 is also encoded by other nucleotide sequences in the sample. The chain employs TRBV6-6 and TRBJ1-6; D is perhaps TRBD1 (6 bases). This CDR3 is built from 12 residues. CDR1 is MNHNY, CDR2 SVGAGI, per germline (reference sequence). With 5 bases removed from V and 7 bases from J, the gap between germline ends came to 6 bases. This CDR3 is CASSQGNSPLHF. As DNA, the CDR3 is TGTGCCAGCAGTCAGGGGAATTCACCCCTCCACTTT.

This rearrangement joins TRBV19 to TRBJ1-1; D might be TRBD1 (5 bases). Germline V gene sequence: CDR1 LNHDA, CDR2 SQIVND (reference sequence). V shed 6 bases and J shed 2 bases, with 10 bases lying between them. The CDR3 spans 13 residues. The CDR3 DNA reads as TGTGCCAGTAGGTTGACAGTAAACACTGAAGCTTTCTTT. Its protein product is CASRLTVNTEAFF.

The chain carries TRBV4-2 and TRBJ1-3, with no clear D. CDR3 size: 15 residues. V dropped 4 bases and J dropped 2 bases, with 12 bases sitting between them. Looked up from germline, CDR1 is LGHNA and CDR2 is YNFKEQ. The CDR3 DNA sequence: TGTGCCAGCAGCCCCAGGACGGGGACTGGAAACACCATATATTTT. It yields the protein CASSPRTGTGNTIYF.

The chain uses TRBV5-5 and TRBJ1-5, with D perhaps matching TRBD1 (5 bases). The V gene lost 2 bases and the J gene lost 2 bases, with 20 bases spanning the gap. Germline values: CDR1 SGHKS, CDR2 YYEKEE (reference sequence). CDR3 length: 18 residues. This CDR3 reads CASSLIHRRDLGNQPQHF. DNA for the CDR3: TGTGCCAGCAGCTTAATCCATCGCAGGGATTTGGGCAATCAGCCCCAGCATTTT.

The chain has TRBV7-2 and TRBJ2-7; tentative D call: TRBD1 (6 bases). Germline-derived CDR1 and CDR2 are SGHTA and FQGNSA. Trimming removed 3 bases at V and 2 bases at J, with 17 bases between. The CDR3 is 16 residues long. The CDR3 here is CASSFLRTVPTYEQYF. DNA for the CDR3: TGTGCCAGCAGCTTTCTTCGGACAGTACCGACCTACGAGCAGTACTTC.

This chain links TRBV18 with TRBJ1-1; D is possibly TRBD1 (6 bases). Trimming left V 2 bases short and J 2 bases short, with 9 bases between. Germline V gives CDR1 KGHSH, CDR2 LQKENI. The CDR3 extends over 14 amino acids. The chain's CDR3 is CASSPRQDNTEAFF. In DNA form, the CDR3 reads TGTGCCAGCTCACCAAGACAGGACAACACTGAAGCTTTCTTT.

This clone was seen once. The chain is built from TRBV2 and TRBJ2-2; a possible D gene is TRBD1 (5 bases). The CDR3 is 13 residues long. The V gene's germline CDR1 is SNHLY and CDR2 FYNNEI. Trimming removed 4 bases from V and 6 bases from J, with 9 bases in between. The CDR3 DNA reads TGTGCCAGCAGTGTGCAGGGCGCCGGGGAGCTGTTTTTT. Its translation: CASSVQGAGELFF. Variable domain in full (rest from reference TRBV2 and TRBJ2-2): EPEVTQTPSHQVTQMGQEVILRCVPISNHLYFYWYRQILGQKVEFLVSFYNNEISEKSEIFDDQFSVERPDGSNFTLKIRSTKLEDSAMYFCASSVQGAGELFFGEGSRLTVL.

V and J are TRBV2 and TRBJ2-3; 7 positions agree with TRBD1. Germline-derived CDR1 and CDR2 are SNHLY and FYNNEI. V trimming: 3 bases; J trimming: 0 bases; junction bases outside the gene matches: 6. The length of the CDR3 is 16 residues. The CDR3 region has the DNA TGTGCCAGCAGTGAGCGGACAGGAATTAGCACAGATACGCAGTATTTT. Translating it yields CASSERTGISTDTQYF.

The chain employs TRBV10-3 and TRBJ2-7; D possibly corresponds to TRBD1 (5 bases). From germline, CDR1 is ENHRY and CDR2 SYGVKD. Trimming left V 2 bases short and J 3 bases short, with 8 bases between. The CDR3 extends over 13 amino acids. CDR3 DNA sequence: TGTGCCATCAGTGAGGCAGGGTTCTACGAGCAGTACTTC. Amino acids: CAISEAGFYEQYF.

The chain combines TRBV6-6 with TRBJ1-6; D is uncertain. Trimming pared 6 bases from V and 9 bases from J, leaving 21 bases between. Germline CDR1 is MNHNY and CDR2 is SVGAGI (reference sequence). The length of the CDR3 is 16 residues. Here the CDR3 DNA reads TGTGCCAGCAGACCTGCGGACCGAGGGAACGGTTCACCCCTCCACTTT. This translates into CASRPADRGNGSPLHF.